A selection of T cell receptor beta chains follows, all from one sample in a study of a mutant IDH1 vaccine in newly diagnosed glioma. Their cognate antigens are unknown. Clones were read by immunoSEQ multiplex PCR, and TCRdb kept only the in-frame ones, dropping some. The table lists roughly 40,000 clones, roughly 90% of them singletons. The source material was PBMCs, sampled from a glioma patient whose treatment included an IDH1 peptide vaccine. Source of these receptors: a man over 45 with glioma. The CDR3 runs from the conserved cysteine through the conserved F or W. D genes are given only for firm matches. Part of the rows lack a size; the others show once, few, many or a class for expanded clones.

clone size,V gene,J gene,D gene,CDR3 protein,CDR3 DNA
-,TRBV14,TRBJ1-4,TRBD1,CASSQTQGAREKLFF,TGTGCCAGCAGCCAGACACAGGGGGCTAGGGAAAAACTGTTTTTT
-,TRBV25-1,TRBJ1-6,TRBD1,CASSEYDRALITNSPLHF,TGTGCCAGCAGTGAATACGACAGGGCCCTGATTACTAATTCACCCCTCCACTTT
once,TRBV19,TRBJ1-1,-,CASSISMGFTEAFF,TGTGCCAGTAGTATTTCTATGGGGTTCACTGAAGCTTTCTTT
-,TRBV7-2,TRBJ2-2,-,CASSTVPNTGELFF,TGTGCCAGCAGCACGGTCCCCAACACCGGGGAGCTGTTTTTT
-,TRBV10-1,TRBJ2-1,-,CASSGLGSNEQFF,TGCGCCAGCAGTGGTCTGGGGAGCAATGAGCAGTTCTTC
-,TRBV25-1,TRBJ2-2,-,CASSIAGYGATGELFF,TGTGCCAGCAGTATTGCGGGGTACGGGGCCACCGGGGAGCTGTTTTTT
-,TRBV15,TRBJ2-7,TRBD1,CATSLTGISYEQYF,TGTGCCACCAGCCTGACAGGGATATCCTACGAGCAGTACTTC
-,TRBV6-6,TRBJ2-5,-,CASSYGLAWEETQYF,TGTGCCAGCAGTTACGGTCTAGCTTGGGAAGAGACCCAGTACTTC
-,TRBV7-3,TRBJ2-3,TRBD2,CASSLRPGGLFDTQYF,TGTGCCAGCAGCTTAAGACCGGGGGGGCTATTTGATACGCAGTATTTT
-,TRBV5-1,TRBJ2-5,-,CASSVGTVGRETQYF,TGCGCCAGCAGCGTTGGGACAGTCGGGAGGGAGACCCAGTACTTC
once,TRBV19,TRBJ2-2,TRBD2,CASNELAGYTGELFF,TGTGCCAGTAATGAACTAGCGGGGTATACCGGGGAGCTGTTTTTT
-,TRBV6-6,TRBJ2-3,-,CASSWDPPLTTDTQYF,TGTGCCAGCAGTTGGGACCCTCCCCTCACCACAGATACGCAGTATTTT
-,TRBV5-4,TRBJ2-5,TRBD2,CASSLPGLGAETQYF,TGTGCCAGCAGCTTGCCGGGACTAGGGGCAGAGACCCAGTACTTC
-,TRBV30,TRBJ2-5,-,CAWSVGLRATQYF,TGTGCCTGGAGCGTGGGACTTCGGGCGACCCAGTACTTC
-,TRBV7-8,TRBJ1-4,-,CASTNHRAPTNEKLFF,TGTGCCAGTACGAACCACAGGGCTCCGACTAATGAAAAACTGTTTTTT
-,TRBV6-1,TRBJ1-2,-,CASSEPPGVYGYTF,TGTGCCAGCAGTGAACCCCCAGGGGTCTATGGCTACACCTTC
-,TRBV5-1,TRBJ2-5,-,CASSLAGSQETQYF,TGCGCCAGCAGCTTGGCCGGGAGTCAAGAGACCCAGTACTTC
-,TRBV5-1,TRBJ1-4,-,CASSLGQSNEKLFF,TGCGCCAGCAGCTTGGGACAGAGTAATGAAAAACTGTTTTTT
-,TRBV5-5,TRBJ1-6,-,CASSLSADRYNSPLHF,TGTGCCAGCAGCTTGTCCGCGGACAGATATAATTCACCCCTCCACTTT
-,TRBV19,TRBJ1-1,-,CASSNINPYF,TGTGCCAGTAGTAATATAAATCCTTACTTT
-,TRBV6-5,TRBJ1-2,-,CASSYSSIRGWGYTF,TGTGCCAGCAGTTACTCGTCCATCAGGGGCTGGGGCTACACCTTC
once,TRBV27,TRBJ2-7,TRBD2,CASSPGTSGKYEQYF,TGTGCCAGCAGTCCGGGGACTAGCGGCAAGTACGAGCAGTACTTC
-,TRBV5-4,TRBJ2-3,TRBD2,CASSFRASGLTDTQYF,TGTGCCAGCAGCTTTAGGGCTAGCGGCCTCACAGATACGCAGTATTTT
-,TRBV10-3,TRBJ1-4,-,CAIRKDANEKLFF,TGTGCCATCAGGAAGGACGCGAATGAAAAACTGTTTTTT
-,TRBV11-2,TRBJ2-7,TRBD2,CASSLTSGSQALYEQYF,TGTGCCAGCAGCTTAACTAGCGGGAGCCAAGCTCTTTACGAGCAGTACTTC
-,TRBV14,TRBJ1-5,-,CASSQVEGNNQPQHF,TGTGCCAGCAGCCAAGTGGAGGGAAACAATCAGCCCCAGCATTTT
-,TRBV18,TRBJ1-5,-,CASSPWAASNQPQHF,TGTGCCAGCTCACCATGGGCGGCGAGCAATCAGCCCCAGCATTTT
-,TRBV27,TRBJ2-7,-,CASRRGYEQYF,TGTGCCAGCAGAAGAGGGTACGAGCAGTACTTC